The present entry profiles one T cell receptor (beta chain) with its context. The data are from a study of blood T cell repertoires in COVID-19. Study background: Researchers got acute and convalescent COVID-19 samples from the United States, Italy and Spain.

Sequencing was performed with immunoSEQ multiplex PCR; in TCRdb, only in-frame clones are kept and a portion is missing. Among approximately 170,000 clones, 85% to 90% were seen once, and the ten largest hold roughly 3.6%. The germline V gene has CDR1 SGHAT and CDR2 FQNNGV. The ends lost 1 base at V and 5 bases at J; junction bases unmatched: 6. The CDR3 length is 16 residues. The chain joins TRBV11-2 to TRBJ1-5, with 9 bases fitting TRBD1. The sequencing input was peripheral blood. The receptor's source is a man aged 18 to 35 with active or convalescent COVID-19. The CDR3 reads CASSLGGTGRYQPQHF. CDR3 bases: TGTGCCAGCAGCTTAGGAGGGACAGGGAGGTATCAGCCCCAGCATTTT.